The present T cell receptor (beta chain) was sequenced within a study of blood T cell repertoires in COVID-19. Study-level information: Acute-phase and convalescent COVID-19 samples originated in the United States, Italy and Spain. The cDNA or gDNA used as material had been derived from T cells, B-cell-depleted T cells, or PBMCs.

The participants were between about 18 and 90 years old and came from 20 to 30 US areas. Donors were grouped by their self-reported clinical history. Germline V gives CDR1 MNHEY, CDR2 SMNVEV (reference sequence). Trimming cost V 5 bases and J 7 bases, with 15 bases left between them. CDR3 size: 15 residues. Assay used: immunoSEQ multiplex PCR; TCRdb lists only in-frame clones, some missing. Of around 320,000 clones in the sample, roughly 89% were seen once. The sequenced material came from PBMCs or T cells enriched from blood (not recorded which). The receptor was isolated from a woman aged 18-30 years with acute COVID-19. The V gene is TRBV27, the J gene TRBJ1-6; no definite D call. The CDR3, as DNA: TGTGCCAGCAGTCCCCGTTCCCCGGGGAATTCACCCCTCCACTTT. This codes for CASSPRSPGNSPLHF.